Following are 18 T cell receptor beta chains from one sample sequenced in a study of T-cell reconstitution after alpha-beta-depleted transplantation in children. Unique molecular identifiers were incorporated when the TCRbeta library was constructed. TCRdb recomputed calls from the PCR reads with MiXCR, one row per CDR3 protein. The data contain approximately 98,000 distinct CDR3 sequences, 5% to 8% of them singletons. The source was PBMCs, mostly from graft donor cells, collected 360 days after TCRalphabeta/CD19-depleted stem cell transplant. These receptor sequences come from a male patient aged 2-15 years who had a stem cell transplant for acute lymphoblastic leukemia, so the T cells may come from the graft donor.

This clonotype has a count of ten or more. This sequence joins TRBV9 and TRBJ2-3, with 8 bases that match TRBD1. The V and J ends lost 3 bases and 6 bases, in that order; junction bases with no gene match: 12. This CDR3 region has 16 residues. Germline CDR1 is SGDLS and CDR2 is YYNGEE. CDR3 region: CASSARGQAHRDTQYF. CDR3 bases: TGTGCCAGCAGCGCCCGGGGACAGGCCCACAGGGATACGCAGTATTTT.

Ten or more counts support this clonotype. V and J are TRBV28 and TRBJ2-7; the D call may be TRBD1 or TRBD2 (5 bases each). CDR1 MDHEN and CDR2 SYDVKM come from the germline V gene. The CDR3 is 15 amino acids. Trimming left V 1 base short and J 0 bases short, with 10 bases between. The CDR3 coding sequence is TGTGCCAGCAGTTTATTGGCAGGGAGCTCCTACGAGCAGTACTTC. It translates to CASSLLAGSSYEQYF.

This clonotype occurred a few times. The chain combines TRBV7-2 with TRBJ2-3, with 10 bases fitting TRBD2. The J segment lost 1 base and the V segment lost 7 bases, leaving 5 bases of the junction unmatched. Looked up from germline, CDR1 is SGHTA and CDR2 is FQGNSA. This CDR3 is 15 amino acids long. CDR3 loop: CASISGGRRTDTQYF. CDR3 DNA sequence: TGTGCCAGCATTAGCGGGGGGAGGCGCACAGATACGCAGTATTTT.

Regarding this clonotype: Germline is not matched at one junction end, which may reflect a read error. This sequence joins TRBV5-1 and TRBJ2-3, with D unresolved. Germline CDR1 SGHRS, CDR2 YFSETQ. The CDR3 totals 12 residues. CDR3 region: CASNLGSDTQYF. As DNA, the CDR3 is TGCGCCAGCAACTTGGGGTCAGATACGCAGTATTTT.

This clonotype was found many times. The V gene is TRBV28, the J gene TRBJ1-1, with D maybe TRBD1 (5 bases). This CDR3 has 15 amino acids. V dropped 5 bases and J dropped 6 bases, with 19 bases sitting between them. From germline, CDR1 is MDHEN and CDR2 SYDVKM. The CDR3 bases are TGTGCCAGCAGTCTGAGACAGACGTATTTCGCTGAAGCTTTCTTT. Protein product: CASSLRQTYFAEAFF.

This clonotype was seen more than once but under ten times. The chain couples TRBV4-2 to TRBJ1-1; TRBD1 agrees at 7 bases. The ends lost 4 bases at V and 3 bases at J; junction bases unmatched: 5. Germline V gives CDR1 LGHNA, CDR2 YNFKEQ. The CDR3 spans 14 residues. Here the CDR3 DNA reads TGTGCCAGCAGCCGCCGACAGGGAGACACTGAAGCTTTCTTT. This encodes CASSRRQGDTEAFF.

This clonotype has at least ten counts. This chain links TRBV27 with TRBJ2-5; D is possibly TRBD2 (5 bases). The V end was cut by 5 bases, the J end by 3 bases, with 16 bases between. Looked up from germline, CDR1 is MNHEY and CDR2 is SMNVEV (reference sequence). The CDR3 extends over 15 amino acids. The CDR3 coding sequence is TGTGCCAGCAGTCTCTCTAGTAGCGCCGAAGAGACCCAGTACTTC. Translated, it gives CASSLSSSAEETQYF.

This clonotype was counted at least ten times. The gene calls are TRBV2 and TRBJ2-7, with TRBD2 matching over 12 bases. The germline V gene encodes CDR1 SNHLY and CDR2 FYNNEI. V shed 5 bases, J shed 6 bases, and the junction held 8 bases outside the gene matches. CDR3 length: 15 amino acids. DNA for the CDR3: TGTGCCAGCAGTCCGCTAGCGGGAGGGAGAAGCGAGCAGTACTTC. This gives the protein CASSPLAGGRSEQYF.

This clonotype was seen more than once but under ten times. V gene TRBV20-1 combines with J gene TRBJ2-7; tentatively, D is TRBD1 or TRBD2 (5 bases each). Trimming removed 0 bases from V and 1 base from J, with 13 bases in between. The germline V gene has CDR1 DFQATT and CDR2 SNEGSKA (reference sequence). The CDR3 has 15 amino acids. This chain's CDR3 is CSARDRGALSYEQYF. CDR3 nucleotides: TGCAGTGCTAGAGATCGGGGCGCCCTTTCCTACGAGCAGTACTTC.

The V and J genes are TRBV9 and TRBJ2-7; 8 positions agree with TRBD1. Germline lookup yields CDR1 SGDLS and CDR2 YYNGEE. The CDR3 consists of 15 residues. The V and J ends lost 0 bases and 7 bases, in that order; junction bases with no gene match: 9. This CDR3 reads CASSVGGRGLDEQYF. DNA for the CDR3: TGTGCCAGCAGCGTAGGCGGCAGGGGGCTGGATGAGCAGTACTTC.

This clonotype was recorded a few times. The rearrangement links TRBV20-1 to TRBJ2-5; 8 bases match TRBD1. With 3 bases clipped from V and 7 bases from J, the junction kept 10 bases outside the gene matches. The CDR3 contains 14 residues. Germline CDR1 DFQATT, CDR2 SNEGSKA (reference sequence). The CDR3 sequence: CSARTFGTGRTQYF. The DNA of the CDR3 is TGCAGTGCTAGGACGTTCGGGACAGGCAGGACCCAGTACTTC.

The table lists this clonotype with many counts. This chain connects TRBV5-1 to TRBJ2-7, with D tentatively TRBD1 (5 bases). This CDR3 spans 14 amino acids. Germline V gene lookup returns CDR1 SGHRS and CDR2 YFSETQ. V lost 1 base, J lost 2 bases, and 10 bases lay in between. CDR3 residues: CASSLNRQTYEQYF. Here the CDR3 DNA reads TGCGCCAGCAGCTTGAATAGACAGACCTACGAGCAGTACTTC.

V and J are TRBV19 and TRBJ2-7; 9 bases align to TRBD2. V was pared by 5 bases and J by 5 bases, with 10 bases of the junction left unmatched. The germline gives CDR1 LNHDA, CDR2 SQIVND (reference sequence). This CDR3 has 15 amino acids. CDR3 sequence reads: CASSLTGTSLHEQYF. CDR3 nucleotides: TGTGCCAGTAGTCTCACCGGGACTAGCCTCCACGAGCAGTACTTC. The whole variable domain, filled in from reference TRBV19 and TRBJ2-7, reads DGGITQSPKYLFRKEGQNVTLSCEQNLNHDAMYWYRQDPGQGLRLIYYSQIVNDFQKGDIAEGYSVSREKKESFPLTVTSAQKNPTAFYLCASSLTGTSLHEQYFGPGTRLTVT.

V is TRBV5-5 and J is TRBJ2-5; 14 bases agree with TRBD2. V shed 3 bases and J 1 base; nucleotides not matched to a gene: 2. The V gene's germline CDR1 is SGHKS and CDR2 YYEKEE (reference sequence). CDR3 length equals 16 residues. This CDR3 reads CASSWTSGGLQETQYF. CDR3 DNA sequence: TGTGCCAGCAGCTGGACTAGCGGGGGGCTCCAAGAGACCCAGTACTTC.

This clonotype appeared many times. This chain connects TRBV20-1 to TRBJ2-1; D unclear. Trimming took off 5 bases at V and 4 bases at J, with 12 bases between the two ends. Germline V lookup: CDR1 DFQATT, CDR2 SNEGSKA (reference sequence). The CDR3 contains 13 residues. The CDR3 loop reads CSAVRVTYNEQFF. In DNA form, the CDR3 reads TGCAGTGCTGTGCGTGTAACGTACAATGAGCAGTTCTTC.

Many counts were recorded for this clonotype. The V gene is TRBV7-9, the J gene TRBJ1-4; D ambiguous. The V and J ends lost 2 bases and 8 bases respectively, with 3 bases between them. Germline CDR1 reads SEHNR; CDR2 reads FQNEAQ (reference sequence). The CDR3 covers 11 residues. The CDR3 DNA reads as TGTGCCAGCAGCTTATACGAAAAACTGTTTTTT. It codes for CASSLYEKLFF.

This sequence joins TRBV6-5 and TRBJ2-5; 10 nucleotides agree with TRBD1. The junction had 14 bases not matched to a gene; V was cut back by 5 bases and J by 5 bases. Germline loops: CDR1 MNHEY, CDR2 SVGAGI. The CDR3 has 17 residues. CDR3 sequence reads: CASSTRGTGVPGETQYF. Here the CDR3 DNA reads TGTGCCAGCAGTACTCGCGGGACAGGGGTACCAGGGGAGACCCAGTACTTC.

This clonotype was counted a few times. J is TRBJ1-2 and V is TRBV29-1; unclear D gene. Between the trimmed V and J ends, which lost 2 bases and 3 bases, there was a span of 4 bases. The CDR3 extends over 11 amino acids. The V gene's germline CDR1 is SQVTM and CDR2 ANQGSEA. This chain's CDR3 is CSVERDYGYTF. Written as DNA, the CDR3 is TGCAGCGTTGAAAGGGACTATGGCTACACCTTC. The entire variable domain, with the rest obtained from reference TRBV29-1 and TRBJ1-2, is as follows: SAVISQKPSRDICQRGTSLTIQCQVDSQVTMMFWYRQQPGQSLTLIATANQGSEATYESGFVIDKFPISRPNLTFSTLTVSNMSPEDSSIYLCSVERDYGYTFGSGTRLTVV.